This T cell receptor (beta chain) was retrieved from a study of human T cells and chemical hapten exposure. Authors' analysis steps: Sample TCR counts, which ranged from about 23,224 to 750,000, had a median of 95,638. MiXCR was run by TCRdb on the RACE reads, yielding one entry per CDR3 protein. The V and J calls here are based on TCRdb, not the publication. The sample consists of around 250,000 distinct CDR3 sequences, over 8% of them appearing once. This sample's time point: pre-sensitization, week 0. The sample's treatment: therapeutic diphenylcyclopropenone sensitization with weekly scalp DPC. Germline assignment: CDR1 SNHLY and CDR2 FYNNEI. V was shortened by 7 bases and J by 1 base, with 10 bases between the two germline ends. The CDR3 runs 13 residues. In regard to this clonotype: Its target is not known.

Study-level results: The number of TCRs above 1 in 1000 frequency did not change after DPC sensitization.

This sequence joins TRBV2 and TRBJ2-5, with D perhaps being TRBD1 or TRBD2 (5 bases each). The TCR originated in a woman aged 35 to 49 with alopecia areata. Some clones in this sample may be carry-over from other donors' samples. Sequenced here: whole blood, sampled in connection with sensitization to the hapten diphenylcyclopropenone (DPC). The CDR3 nucleotides read TGTGCCAGCACCGGGGCGATCCAAGAGACCCAGTACTTC. Protein: CASTGAIQETQYF.